These 2 T cell receptor beta chains came from one sample sequenced in a study of blood T cells in healthy people across ages. Combining a sample-barcoded 5' primer with a J-beta primer mix, a second PCR ran for 7 to 11 cycles. TCRdb reanalysed the 5' RACE reads using MiXCR and keeps one entry per CDR3 protein. This sample has approximately 680,000 distinct CDR3 sequences, with around 32% found just once. The sequencing input was blood. These TCRs come from a woman older than 75 in good health.

This clonotype has a count of ten or more. J is TRBJ2-1 and V is TRBV12-3 or TRBV12-4; 12 bases fit TRBD2. V dropped 4 bases and J dropped 4; count of bases not matched to a gene: 5. This CDR3 is built from 16 residues. For the CDR3, the DNA is TGTGCCAGCAGTTCCCGGACTAGCGGGATTTACAATGAGCAGTTCTTC. Encoded protein: CASSSRTSGIYNEQFF.

In DNA, the CDR3 is TGTGCCAGCAGCTTCTCCCCGTCGACACAGGGAGACGGCTACACCTTC. Protein product: CASSFSPSTQGDGYTF. V and J are TRBV7-9 and TRBJ1-2, with D perhaps matching TRBD1 (6 bases). The CDR3 length is 16 residues. Per germline, CDR1 SEHNR and CDR2 FQNEAQ (reference sequence). Trimming took 3 bases from V and 8 from J, leaving 22 bases between them.